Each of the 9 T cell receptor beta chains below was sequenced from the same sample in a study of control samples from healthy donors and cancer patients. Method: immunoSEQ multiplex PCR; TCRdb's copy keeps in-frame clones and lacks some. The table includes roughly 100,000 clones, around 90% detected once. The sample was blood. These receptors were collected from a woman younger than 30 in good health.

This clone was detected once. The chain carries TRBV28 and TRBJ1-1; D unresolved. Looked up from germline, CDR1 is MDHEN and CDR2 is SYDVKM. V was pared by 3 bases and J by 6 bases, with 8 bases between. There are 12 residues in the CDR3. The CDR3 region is CASSLLEAEAFF. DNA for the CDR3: TGTGCCAGCAGTTTGCTAGAGGCTGAAGCTTTCTTT.

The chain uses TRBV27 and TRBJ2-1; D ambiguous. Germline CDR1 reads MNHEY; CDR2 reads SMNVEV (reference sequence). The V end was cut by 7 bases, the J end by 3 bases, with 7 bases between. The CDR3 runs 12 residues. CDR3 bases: TGTGCCAGCAACGGAGACTACAATGAGCAGTTCTTC. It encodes CASNGDYNEQFF.

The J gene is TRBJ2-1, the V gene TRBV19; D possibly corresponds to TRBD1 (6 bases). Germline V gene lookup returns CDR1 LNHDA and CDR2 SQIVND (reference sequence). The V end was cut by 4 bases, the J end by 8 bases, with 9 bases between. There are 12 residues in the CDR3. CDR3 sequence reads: CASSNRVHEQFF. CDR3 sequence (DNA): TGTGCCAGTAGTAACAGGGTCCATGAGCAGTTCTTC.

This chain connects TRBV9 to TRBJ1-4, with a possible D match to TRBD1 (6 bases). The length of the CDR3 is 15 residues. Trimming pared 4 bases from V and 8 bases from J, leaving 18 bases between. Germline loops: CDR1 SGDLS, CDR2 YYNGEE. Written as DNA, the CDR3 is TGTGCCAGCAGCCCATATTCAGGGGAAGGAGAAAAACTGTTTTTT. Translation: CASSPYSGEGEKLFF.

CDR3 loop: CASSEFSGGLPPTDTQYF. The CDR3 DNA reads TGTGCCAGCAGTGAATTCAGCGGGGGCCTTCCCCCCACAGATACGCAGTATTTT. V is TRBV6-1 and J is TRBJ2-3, with TRBD2 matching 8 bases. Germline V gives CDR1 MNHNS, CDR2 SASEGT. This CDR3 is 18 amino acids long. J gave up 2 bases and V 2 bases, and 12 bases lay outside the gene matches.

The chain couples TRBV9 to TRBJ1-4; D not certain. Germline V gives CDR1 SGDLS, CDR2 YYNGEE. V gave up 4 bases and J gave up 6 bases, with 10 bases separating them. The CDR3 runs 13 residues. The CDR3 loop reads CASSSIGDEKLFF. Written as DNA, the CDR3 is TGTGCCAGCAGCTCGATTGGGGATGAAAAACTGTTTTTT.

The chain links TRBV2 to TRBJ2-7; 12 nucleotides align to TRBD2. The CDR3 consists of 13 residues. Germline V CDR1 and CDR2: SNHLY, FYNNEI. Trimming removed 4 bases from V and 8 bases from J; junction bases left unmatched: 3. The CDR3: CASSGLAGAQQYF. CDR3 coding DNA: TGTGCCAGCAGTGGACTAGCGGGAGCACAGCAGTACTTC.

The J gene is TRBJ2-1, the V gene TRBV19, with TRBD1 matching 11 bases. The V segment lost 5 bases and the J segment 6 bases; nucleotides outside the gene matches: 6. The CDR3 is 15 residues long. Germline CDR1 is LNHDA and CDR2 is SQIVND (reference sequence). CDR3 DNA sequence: TGTGCCAGTAGTGGACGGGACAGGGGGTTCAATGAGCAGTTCTTC. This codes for CASSGRDRGFNEQFF.

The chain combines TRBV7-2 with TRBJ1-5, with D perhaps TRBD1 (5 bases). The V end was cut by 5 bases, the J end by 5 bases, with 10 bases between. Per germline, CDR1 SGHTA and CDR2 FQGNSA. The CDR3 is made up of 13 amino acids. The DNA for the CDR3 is TGTGCCAGCAGCCGACGGGGGGATCAGCCCCAGCATTTT. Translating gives CASSRRGDQPQHF.